The 31 T cell receptor beta chains presented below share a single source sample, sequenced in a study of blood T cells in healthy people across ages (dated by TCRdb to between 2014 and 2017). Library creation used 5' RACE. The data were produced on an Illumina HiSeq 2500. A second PCR of about 6 to 11 cycles was performed with a sample-barcoded 5' primer and a J-beta primer mix. TCRdb redid the processing of the public reads, applying fastp at Q25 and MiXCR, and retained in-frame beta chains. For every CDR3 protein sequence, its rows merge into one entry that carries the most common genes and DNA. The sample includes about 620,000 distinct CDR3 sequences, with around 20% observed a single time. Roughly 3.9% of the sample is in the top ten clones. Sequencing was performed on blood. These receptors were obtained from a man between 65 and 85 years old in good health.

The gene calls are TRBV20-1 and TRBJ2-1; 12 bases line up with TRBD2. The germline CDR1 and CDR2 sequences are DFQATT and SNEGSKA (reference sequence). This CDR3 has 17 amino acids. The CDR3 spells CSALTSGSSEQYNEQFF. In DNA form, the CDR3 reads TGCAGCGCCCTGACTAGCGGGAGTTCCGAACAATACAATGAGCAGTTCTTC.

This clonotype was seen a handful of times. This chain uses TRBV20-1 with TRBJ2-5; D gene uncertain. The CDR3 consists of 12 residues. Germline V gene data show CDR1 as DFQATT and CDR2 as SNEGSKA (reference sequence). V dropped 5 bases and J dropped 2 bases, with 9 bases sitting between them. In nucleotides, the CDR3 is TGCAGTGCTGCGGATAAACAAGAGACCCAGTACTTC. Protein product: CSAADKQETQYF.

This chain uses TRBV12-3 or TRBV12-4 with TRBJ1-5, with D tentatively TRBD1 (5 bases). The V and J ends lost 2 bases and 3 bases respectively, with 11 bases between them. This CDR3 has 15 amino acids. Written as DNA, the CDR3 is TGTGCCAGCAGTTTACGTACAGGAGCCAATCAGCCCCAGCATTTT. Translation: CASSLRTGANQPQHF.

The sample holds a few counts of this clonotype. The chain links TRBV20-1 to TRBJ1-5; D possibly corresponds to TRBD1 (6 bases). The V end lost 6 bases, the J end lost 6 bases, and 15 bases lay between the germline ends. Germline V gene sequence: CDR1 DFQATT, CDR2 SNEGSKA (reference sequence). The CDR3 covers 13 residues. The CDR3 sequence: CSARPGAGQPQHF. CDR3 DNA sequence: TGCAGTGCGAGACCAGGGGCTGGTCAGCCCCAGCATTTT.

The J gene is TRBJ2-1, the V gene TRBV6-4, with 7 bases that match TRBD2. Germline V lookup: CDR1 MRHNA, CDR2 SNTAGT. V lost 2 bases, J lost 2 bases, and 0 bases stayed unmatched. The length of the CDR3 is 14 residues. The CDR3 sequence is CASSDGGAYNEQFF. The CDR3 nucleotides are TGTGCCAGCAGTGACGGGGGGGCCTACAATGAGCAGTTCTTC.

The chain employs TRBV20-1 and TRBJ1-1, with 7 bases fitting TRBD1. With 2 bases clipped from V and 3 bases from J, the junction kept 6 bases outside the gene matches. This CDR3 has 14 residues. Germline V CDR1 and CDR2: DFQATT, SNEGSKA (reference sequence). CDR3 sequence reads: CSARLGGADTEAFF. The CDR3 DNA reads as TGCAGTGCTAGACTAGGGGGCGCCGACACTGAAGCTTTCTTT.

This clonotype was picked up a small number of times. This chain uses TRBV11-2 with TRBJ2-4; no reliable D call. CDR3 length: 15 residues. Trimming took 0 bases from V and 7 from J, leaving 13 bases between them. Germline-derived CDR1 and CDR2 are SGHAT and FQNNGV. CDR3 coding DNA: TGTGCCAGCAGCTTAGATTTGTCAGCACCGAACATTCAGTACTTC. The encoded protein is CASSLDLSAPNIQYF.

This clonotype was observed a few times. The chain couples TRBV7-2 to TRBJ2-5; 7 positions agree with TRBD1. CDR3 length equals 16 residues. CDR1 is SGHTA, CDR2 FQGNSA, per germline. The V gene end was trimmed by 3 bases and the J gene end by 1 base; junction bases not matched to a gene: 8. CDR3 sequence reads: CASSLELTGVQETQYF. The CDR3 DNA reads TGTGCCAGCAGCTTGGAGTTAACAGGGGTCCAAGAGACCCAGTACTTC.

The gene calls are TRBV20-1 and TRBJ2-1; no firm D call. Germline loops: CDR1 DFQATT, CDR2 SNEGSKA (reference sequence). V lost 6 bases, J lost 4 bases, and 13 bases lay in between. This CDR3 spans 13 amino acids. This CDR3 reads CSANSGPYNEQFF. The CDR3 nucleotides are TGCAGTGCAAACTCTGGGCCTTACAATGAGCAGTTCTTC.

This chain connects TRBV6-2 or TRBV6-3 to TRBJ1-1; maybe TRBD1 (5 bases). Trimming stripped 5 bases from V and 3 bases from J, with 10 bases between. CDR1 is MNHEY and CDR2 is SVGEGT in the germline V gene. The CDR3 covers 13 residues. The CDR3 bases are TGTGCCAGCAGTAGCCAACAGGACACTGAAGCTTTCTTT. It is translated as CASSSQQDTEAFF.

The chain links TRBV4-3 to TRBJ1-1; D unclear. This CDR3 is built from 15 residues. The germline CDR1 and CDR2 sequences are LGHNA and YSLEER. V was pared by 0 bases and J by 0 bases, with 8 bases between. CDR3 region: CASSQDLGLNTEAFF. The CDR3 nucleotides read TGCGCCAGCAGCCAAGATCTGGGATTGAACACTGAAGCTTTCTTT.

A remark on this clonotype: This sequence may be a read error, since a much larger clone differs from it by one base. This chain connects TRBV18 to TRBJ2-5; no clear D gene. CDR1 is KGHSH and CDR2 is LQKENI in the germline V gene. The CDR3 contains 13 residues. The CDR3 loop is CDSSPRTKETQYF. The CDR3 DNA reads as TGTGACAGCTCACCGCGGACCAAAGAGACCCAGTACTTC. Full variable domain (remainder filled in from reference TRBV18 and TRBJ2-5): NAGVMQNPRHLVRRRGQEARLRCSPMKGHSHVYWYRQLPEEGLKFMVYLQKENIIDESGMPKERFSAEFPKEGPSILRIQQVVRGDSAAYFCDSSPRTKETQYFGPGTRLLVL.

This clonotype has ten or more counts. J is TRBJ2-7 and V is TRBV28, with D tentatively TRBD2 (5 bases). In germline, CDR1 is MDHEN, CDR2 SYDVKM. This CDR3 contains 12 residues. V shed 6 bases and J shed 3 bases, with 9 bases lying between them. The CDR3 DNA reads as TGTGCCAGCAGCTTAGAGGGCTACGAGCAGTACTTC. The encoded protein is CASSLEGYEQYF. Based on the CDR3 plus reference TRBV28 and TRBJ2-7, the full variable domain is DVKVTQSSRYLVKRTGEKVFLECVQDMDHENMFWYRQDPGLGLRLIYFSYDVKMKEKGDIPEGYSVSREKKERFSLILESASTNQTSMYLCASSLEGYEQYFGPGTRLTVT.

Only a few counts were recorded for this clonotype. The V gene is TRBV28, the J gene TRBJ2-1; 8 bases align to TRBD1. The J call may be in error: the DNA end matches TRBJ2-7 better. The germline V gene encodes CDR1 MDHEN and CDR2 SYDVKM. The length of the CDR3 is 15 residues. The CDR3 spells CASSSSTGGPYEQYF. CDR3 nucleotide sequence: TGTGCCAGCAGTTCTTCCACAGGGGGTCCCTACGAGCAGTACTTC.

This clonotype turned up a few times. This chain links TRBV3-1 with TRBJ2-5; the D is unclear. Germline loops: CDR1 LGHDT, CDR2 YNNKEL (reference sequence). Trimming stripped 4 bases from V and 5 bases from J, with 11 bases between. The CDR3 runs 13 residues. CDR3 region: CASSPGRRETQYF. Here the CDR3 DNA reads TGTGCCAGCAGCCCTGGTCGTCGGGAGACCCAGTACTTC.

The gene calls are TRBV5-1 and TRBJ2-3; D gene ambiguous. The V end lost 4 bases, the J end lost 3 bases, and 18 bases lay between the germline ends. From germline, CDR1 is SGHRS and CDR2 YFSETQ. The CDR3 consists of 16 residues. The DNA of the CDR3 is TGCGCCAGCAGCAGCGCCTTGACACCGGTGACAGATACGCAGTATTTT. This encodes CASSSALTPVTDTQYF.

A word on this clonotype: A read error may account for a junction end that differs from germline. The rearrangement uses TRBV6-5 and TRBJ2-7; possible D gene TRBD2, 6 bases. This CDR3 has 15 amino acids. The germline V gene encodes CDR1 MNHEY and CDR2 SVGAGI. The CDR3 is CAGSYSYGSGYEQYF. The CDR3 DNA follows: TGTGCCGGCAGTTACTCGTACGGGAGTGGCTACGAGCAGTACTTC.

This rearrangement joins TRBV20-1 to TRBJ2-5; 7 bases agree with TRBD1. Trimming took 6 bases from V and 6 from J; bases not matched to a gene: 10. This CDR3 spans 13 amino acids. Germline V gene lookup returns CDR1 DFQATT and CDR2 SNEGSKA (reference sequence). The CDR3 region has the DNA TGCAGTGCCCCGGACAGGTTGGATAAGACCCAGTACTTC. Its translation: CSAPDRLDKTQYF.

The chain uses TRBV12-5 and TRBJ2-1; D gene uncertain. The end of the DNA is better explained by TRBJ2-7, so the J call may be wrong. From germline, CDR1 is LGHNT and CDR2 FRNRAP. The length of the CDR3 is 12 residues. Written as DNA, the CDR3 is TGTGCTAGTGGTTTGACTACCTTGGAGCAGTACTTC. This sequence encodes CASGLTTLEQYF.

There are a few counts of this clonotype. One junction end disagrees with the germline gene, perhaps due to a read error. The chain links TRBV30 to TRBJ1-2; 8 bases map to TRBD1. CDR1 and CDR2 from the germline V gene are GTSNPN and SVGIG (reference sequence). The CDR3 spans 15 residues. The CDR3 protein is CAWSAPDRADYGFTF. For the CDR3, the DNA is TGTGCCTGGAGTGCCCCGGACAGGGCAGACTATGGCTTCACCTTC. Filled out from reference TRBV30 and TRBJ1-2, the complete variable domain reads SQTIHQWPATLVQPVGSPLSLECTVEGTSNPNLYWYRQAAGRGLQLLFYSVGIGQISSEVPQNLSASRPQDRQFILSSKKLLLSDSGFYLCAWSAPDRADYGFTFGSGTRLTVV.

This clonotype was detected a few times. The V call is TRBV4-3, the J call TRBJ2-2; D call uncertain. CDR3 length equals 16 residues. In germline, CDR1 is LGHNA, CDR2 YSLEER. The germline V and J ends were trimmed by 1 base and 1 base, with 10 bases remaining between them. CDR3 sequence: CASSQVLLLNTGELFF. CDR3 sequence (DNA): TGCGCCAGCAGCCAAGTATTATTACTGAACACCGGGGAGCTGTTTTTT.

The chain has TRBV7-9 and TRBJ2-1; D possibly corresponds to TRBD2 (5 bases). This CDR3 contains 16 residues. The V end was cut by 5 bases, the J end by 0 bases, with 14 bases between. Germline-derived CDR1 and CDR2 are SEHNR and FQNEAQ (reference sequence). CDR3 in amino acids: CASSPPLARSYNEQFF. CDR3 coding DNA: TGTGCCAGCAGCCCCCCGTTAGCGCGCTCCTACAATGAGCAGTTCTTC. The whole variable domain, remainder taken from reference TRBV7-9 and TRBJ2-1, is DTGVSQNPRHKITKRGQNVTFRCDPISEHNRLYWYRQTLGQGPEFLTYFQNEAQLEKSRLLSDRFSAERPKGSFSTLEIQRTEQGDSAMYLCASSPPLARSYNEQFFGPGTRLTVL.

The J gene is TRBJ1-2, the V gene TRBV7-9; D unresolved. The CDR3 has 14 amino acids. V lost 2 bases and J 8 bases, leaving 15 bases between the germline ends. CDR1 SEHNR and CDR2 FQNEAQ come from the germline V gene (reference sequence). CDR3: CASSLSVGTRGYTF. The CDR3 DNA reads TGTGCCAGCAGCTTAAGTGTAGGAACTCGAGGCTACACCTTC.

This clonotype was found many times. CDR3 protein: CASSFLLDTEAFF. The DNA of the CDR3 is TGCGCCAGCAGCTTTCTTTTGGACACTGAAGCTTTCTTT. The chain recombines TRBV5-1 with TRBJ1-1; the D is unclear. The V end lost 2 bases, the J end lost 3 bases, and 8 bases lay between the germline ends. Germline V gene sequence: CDR1 SGHRS, CDR2 YFSETQ. The CDR3 runs to 13 residues.

This clonotype has more than one count but fewer than ten. J is TRBJ1-2 and V is TRBV5-1, with 8 bases lining up with TRBD1. Germline V gene sequence: CDR1 SGHRS, CDR2 YFSETQ. This CDR3 is built from 14 residues. With V trimmed by 4 bases and J by 4 bases, 6 bases remained unmatched. CDR3 in DNA: TGCGCCAGCAGCCAGGGACAGGAAGTCTATGGCTACACCTTC. It translates to CASSQGQEVYGYTF.

This chain links TRBV5-5 with TRBJ2-1; 14 bases are a match to TRBD2. Germline CDR1 reads SGHKS; CDR2 reads YYEKEE (reference sequence). The CDR3 is 19 residues long. The V and J ends lost 0 bases and 5 bases, in that order; junction bases with no gene match: 10. As DNA, the CDR3 is TGTGCCAGCAGCTTGGGACAGGGGACTAGCGGGAGTGGGGACAATGAGCAGTTCTTC. It specifies CASSLGQGTSGSGDNEQFF.

This rearrangement joins TRBV3-1 to TRBJ1-4, with D uncertain. The CDR3 runs to 13 residues. V gave up 6 bases and J gave up 8 bases, with 13 bases separating them. The germline CDR1 and CDR2 sequences are LGHDT and YNNKEL (reference sequence). This CDR3 is CASRNTLREKLFF. CDR3 in DNA: TGTGCCAGCAGGAATACATTGAGAGAAAAACTGTTTTTT. The complete variable domain, with remaining parts taken from reference TRBV3-1 and TRBJ1-4, reads DTAVSQTPKYLVTQMGNDKSIKCEQNLGHDTMYWYKQDSKKFLKIMFSYNNKELIINETVPNRFSPKSPDKAHLNLHINSLELGDSAVYFCASRNTLREKLFFGSGTQLSVL.

V and J are TRBV27 and TRBJ1-1; D perhaps matches TRBD1 (6 bases). Germline CDR1 and CDR2: MNHEY and SMNVEV (reference sequence). The CDR3 is 15 residues long. Trimming removed 1 base at V and 4 bases at J, with 13 bases between. In nucleotides, the CDR3 is TGTGCCAGCAGTTTATTCGAGGGGGGCGGCACTGAAGCTTTCTTT. It is translated as CASSLFEGGGTEAFF.

The chain couples TRBV29-1 to TRBJ1-2; D is perhaps TRBD1 (6 bases). Germline CDR1 and CDR2: SQVTM and ANQGSEA. Trimming cost V 4 bases and J 7 bases, with 10 bases left between them. The CDR3 has 11 residues. In nucleotides, the CDR3 is TGCAGCGTTGTCTCGGGGGCTGGCTACACCTTC. Translation gives CSVVSGAGYTF.

This sequence joins TRBV6-6 and TRBJ2-5; 13 nucleotides match TRBD2. Near its end, the DNA agrees better with TRBJ2-7, so the J call may be wrong. The CDR3 is made up of 16 amino acids. Germline-derived CDR1 and CDR2 are MNHNY and SVGAGI (reference sequence). CDR3: CASSIWTSGSSYEQYF. The DNA of the CDR3 is TGTGCCAGCAGTATTTGGACTAGCGGGAGCTCCTACGAGCAGTACTTC.

This clonotype was recorded at least ten times. This chain links TRBV5-1 with TRBJ2-1; 7 bases map to TRBD2. J was trimmed by 0 bases and V by 0 bases; bases with no gene match: 3. The CDR3 spans 16 residues. Germline-derived CDR1 and CDR2 are SGHRS and YFSETQ. CDR3 coding DNA: TGCGCCAGCAGCTTGGTAGGCGGGAGCTCCTACAATGAGCAGTTCTTC. This codes for CASSLVGGSSYNEQFF.